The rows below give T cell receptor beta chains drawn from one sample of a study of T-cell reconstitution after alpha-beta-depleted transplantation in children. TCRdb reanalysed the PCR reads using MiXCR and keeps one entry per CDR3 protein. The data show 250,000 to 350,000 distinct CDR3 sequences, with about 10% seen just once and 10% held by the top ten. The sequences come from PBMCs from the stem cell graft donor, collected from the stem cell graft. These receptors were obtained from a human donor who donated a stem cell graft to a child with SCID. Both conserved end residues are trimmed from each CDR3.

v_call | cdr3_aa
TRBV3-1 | ASSLRGGADTDTQY
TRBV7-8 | ASSFLSGGTYNEQF
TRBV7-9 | ASSLLLGIHNEQF
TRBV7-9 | ASSSGQQETQY
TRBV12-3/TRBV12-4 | ASSFQPQETQY
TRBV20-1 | SARDIETQY
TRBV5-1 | ASSPSGTGSTYEQY
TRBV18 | ATRRRGEDEQY
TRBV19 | ASILDRADSHQPQH
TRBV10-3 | AIKTQGKTGELF
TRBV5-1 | ASSLGKGSTDTQY
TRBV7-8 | ASSLVPGKNSPLH
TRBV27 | ASSPTGFRQF
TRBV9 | ASSVPSGGPFTGELF
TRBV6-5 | ASSSSGGPETQY
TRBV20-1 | SASGQVEETQY
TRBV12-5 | ASGFDSYNEKLF
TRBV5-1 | ASSRIRVNYGYT
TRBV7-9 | ASSPDEVVKEQY
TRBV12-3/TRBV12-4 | ASTGGGDGNTIY
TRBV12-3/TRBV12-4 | ASSPAGTAAF
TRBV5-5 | ASSLGPGASYEQY
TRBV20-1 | SARGGTGDEKLF
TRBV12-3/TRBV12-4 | ASSLGAPNEKLF
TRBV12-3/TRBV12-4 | ASKEGSYEQY
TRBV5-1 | ASSSDRVMTGELF
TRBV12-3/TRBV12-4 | ASRRESYEQY
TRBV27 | ASSSQQGNQPQH
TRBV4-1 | ASTQTAGTGLSKYEQY
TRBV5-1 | ASSLTGRLVTDTQY
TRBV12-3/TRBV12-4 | AGSTPRGPYNEQF
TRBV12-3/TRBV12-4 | ASSYRDKNTEAF
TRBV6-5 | ASSYRNTEAF
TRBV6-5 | ATRGAQETQY
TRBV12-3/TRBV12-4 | ASSTRGAGLSSNQPQH
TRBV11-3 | ASSPYRGQNTGELF
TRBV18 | ASSGRSATSTDTQY
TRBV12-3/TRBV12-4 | ASRQDLSSYNEQF
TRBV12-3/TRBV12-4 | ASSTGGNRYEQY
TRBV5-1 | ASSIGQAADTQY
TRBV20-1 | SAGRLAGGETQY
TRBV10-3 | AISHSGGRTQY
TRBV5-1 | ASSQSGQGARTGELF
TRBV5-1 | ASIRTGPSSYNEQF
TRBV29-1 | SVEDTDLNEQF
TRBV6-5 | ASTAQGIFGYT
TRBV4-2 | ASSQVSETSGGFGIQY
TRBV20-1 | SASRAALGLF
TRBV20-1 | SARSGGALFSDTQY
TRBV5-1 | ASSLEWLAYEQY
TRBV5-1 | ASSSGQGVGTGELF
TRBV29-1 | SASDSGNSPLH
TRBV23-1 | ASSQSARENNDEQY
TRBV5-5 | AMGPAGSETQY
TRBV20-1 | SARGGVETQY
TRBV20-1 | SAAENRRGETQY
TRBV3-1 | ASSHHRARETQY
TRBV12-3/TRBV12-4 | ASRDSPNTGELF
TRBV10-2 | ASSDPVGGNYGYT